This T cell receptor (beta chain) was sequenced for a study of T cells in Graves' hyperthyroidism and ophthalmopathy. Amplification yielded TCR beta CDR3 regions, with RNA transcripts as the source. In the first-round RT-PCR of the TCR CDR3, the HTBI primer set was used. MiXCR, applied by TCRdb to the multiplex PCR reads, yields one record per CDR3 protein. The sample holds over 700,000 distinct CDR3 sequences; over 35% are singletons and the top ten take 7.5% to 9.5%. Worth noting for this clonotype: Since no conserved phenylalanine or tryptophan closes the CDR3, a read error is the likely cause.

The receptor comes from a man in his late teens or twenties with Graves' hyperthyroidism. The sample taken for sequencing was blood.

Here the CDR3 reads CASSAGTLEQYL. The CDR3 DNA follows: TGTGCCAGCAGCGCAGGGACCCTCGAGCAGTACCTC. The chain uses TRBV5-5 and TRBJ2-7; either TRBD1 or TRBD2 may supply D (5 bases each). The CDR3 totals 12 residues. Germline loops: CDR1 SGHKS, CDR2 YYEKEE (reference sequence). V lost 4 bases, J lost 6 bases, and 11 bases lay in between.